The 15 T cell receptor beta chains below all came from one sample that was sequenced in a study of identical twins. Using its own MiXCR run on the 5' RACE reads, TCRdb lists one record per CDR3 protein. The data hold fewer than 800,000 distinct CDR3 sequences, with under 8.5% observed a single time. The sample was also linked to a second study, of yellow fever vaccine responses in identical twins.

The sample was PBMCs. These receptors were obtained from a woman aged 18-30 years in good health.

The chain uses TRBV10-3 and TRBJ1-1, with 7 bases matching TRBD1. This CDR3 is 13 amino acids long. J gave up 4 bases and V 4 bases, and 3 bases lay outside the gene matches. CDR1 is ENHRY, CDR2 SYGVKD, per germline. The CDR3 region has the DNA TGTGCCATCAGTGGACAGGGAGGCACTGAAGCTTTCTTT. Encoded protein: CAISGQGGTEAFF.

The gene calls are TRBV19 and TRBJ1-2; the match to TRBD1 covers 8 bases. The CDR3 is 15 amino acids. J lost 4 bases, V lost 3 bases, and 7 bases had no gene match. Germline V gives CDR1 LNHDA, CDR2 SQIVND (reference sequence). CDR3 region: CASSMETGVRYGYTF. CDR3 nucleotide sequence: TGTGCCAGTAGTATGGAGACAGGGGTCCGCTATGGCTACACCTTC. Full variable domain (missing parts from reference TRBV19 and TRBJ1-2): DGGITQSPKYLFRKEGQNVTLSCEQNLNHDAMYWYRQDPGQGLRLIYYSQIVNDFQKGDIAEGYSVSREKKESFPLTVTSAQKNPTAFYLCASSMETGVRYGYTFGSGTRLTVV.

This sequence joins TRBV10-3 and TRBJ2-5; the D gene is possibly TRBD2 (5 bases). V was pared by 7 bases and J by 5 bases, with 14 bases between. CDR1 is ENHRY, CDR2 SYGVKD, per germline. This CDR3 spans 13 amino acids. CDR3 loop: CAIMASPSETQYF. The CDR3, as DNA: TGTGCCATCATGGCTAGCCCTTCGGAGACCCAGTACTTC.

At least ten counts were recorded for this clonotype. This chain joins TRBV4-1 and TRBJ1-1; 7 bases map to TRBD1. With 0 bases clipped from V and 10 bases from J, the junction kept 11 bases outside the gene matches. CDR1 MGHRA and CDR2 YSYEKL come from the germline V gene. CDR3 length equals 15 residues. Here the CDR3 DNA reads TGCGCCAGCAGCCAAGATCTGCGGGGACAGTCGGGAGCTTTCTTT. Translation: CASSQDLRGQSGAFF.

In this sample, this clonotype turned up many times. The CDR3 loop is CATHQGQGEKLFF. In DNA form, the CDR3 reads TGTGCCACCCATCAGGGGCAGGGAGAAAAACTGTTTTTT. The chain recombines TRBV12-3 or TRBV12-4 with TRBJ1-4; TRBD1 is a possible D gene (6 bases). V lost 10 bases and J lost 8, with 17 bases in between. The CDR3 is made up of 13 amino acids.

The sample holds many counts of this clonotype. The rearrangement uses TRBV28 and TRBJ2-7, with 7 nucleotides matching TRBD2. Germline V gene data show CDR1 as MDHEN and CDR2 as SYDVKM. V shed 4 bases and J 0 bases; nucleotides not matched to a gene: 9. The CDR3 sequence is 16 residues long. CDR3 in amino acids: CASSSLLAAGSYEQYV. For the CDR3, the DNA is TGTGCCAGCAGTTCACTCCTAGCGGCAGGCTCCTACGAGCAGTACGTC.

This CDR3 reads CSAPRLVAGAYNEQFF. In DNA, the CDR3 is TGCAGCGCCCCGAGGCTAGTGGCGGGGGCCTACAATGAGCAGTTCTTC. The chain combines TRBV29-1 with TRBJ2-1; TRBD2 agrees at 7 bases. CDR3 size: 16 residues. The germline gives CDR1 SQVTM, CDR2 ANQGSEA. After removal of 7 bases from V and 2 bases from J, the junction contained 14 bases not matched to a gene.

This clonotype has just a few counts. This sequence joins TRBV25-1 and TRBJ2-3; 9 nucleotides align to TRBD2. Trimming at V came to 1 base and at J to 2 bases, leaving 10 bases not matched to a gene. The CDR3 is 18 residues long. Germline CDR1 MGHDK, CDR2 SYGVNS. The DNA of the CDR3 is TGTGCCAGCAGTGAATCAAGGAATAGCGGGGGCCCCACAGATACGCAGTATTTT. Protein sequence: CASSESRNSGGPTDTQYF. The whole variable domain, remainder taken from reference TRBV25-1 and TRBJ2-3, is EADIYQTPRYLVIGTGKKITLECSQTMGHDKMYWYQQDPGMELHLIHYSYGVNSTEKGDLSSESTVSRIRTEHFPLTLESARPSHTSQYLCASSESRNSGGPTDTQYFGPGTRLTVL.

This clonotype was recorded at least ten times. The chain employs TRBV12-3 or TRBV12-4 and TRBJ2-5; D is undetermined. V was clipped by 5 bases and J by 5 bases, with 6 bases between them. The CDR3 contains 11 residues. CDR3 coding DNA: TGTGCCAGCAGTATAATGGAGACCCAGTACTTC. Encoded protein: CASSIMETQYF.

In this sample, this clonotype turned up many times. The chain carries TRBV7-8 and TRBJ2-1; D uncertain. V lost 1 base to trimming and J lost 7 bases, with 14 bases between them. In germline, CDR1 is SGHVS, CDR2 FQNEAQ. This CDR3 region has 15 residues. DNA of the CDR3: TGTGCCAGCAGCTTAGGTTGGGGTCTTGGGAATGAGCAGTTCTTC. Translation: CASSLGWGLGNEQFF.

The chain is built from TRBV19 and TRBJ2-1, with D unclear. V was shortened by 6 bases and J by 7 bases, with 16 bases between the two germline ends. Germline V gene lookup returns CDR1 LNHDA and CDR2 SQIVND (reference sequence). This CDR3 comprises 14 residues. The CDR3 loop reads CASRPSLLVNEQFF. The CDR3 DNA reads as TGTGCCAGTAGGCCCTCCCTGTTGGTGAATGAGCAGTTCTTC.

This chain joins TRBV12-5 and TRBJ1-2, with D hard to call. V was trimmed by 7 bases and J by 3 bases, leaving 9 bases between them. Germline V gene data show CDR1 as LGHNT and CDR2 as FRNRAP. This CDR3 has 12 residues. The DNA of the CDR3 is TGTGCTAGTGCCTTCGGAGACTATGGCTACACCTTC. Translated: CASAFGDYGYTF. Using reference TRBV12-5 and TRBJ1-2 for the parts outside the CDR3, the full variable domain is DARVTQTPRHKVTEMGQEVTMRCQPILGHNTVFWYRQTMMQGLELLAYFRNRAPLDDSGMPKDRFSAEMPDATLATLKIQPSEPRDSAVYFCASAFGDYGYTFGSGTRLTVV.

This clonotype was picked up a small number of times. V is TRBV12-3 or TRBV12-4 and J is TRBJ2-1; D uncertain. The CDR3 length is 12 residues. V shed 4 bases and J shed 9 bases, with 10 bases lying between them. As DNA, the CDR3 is TGTGCCAGCAGTTCGCCGGTTGGTGAGCAGTTCTTC. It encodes CASSSPVGEQFF.

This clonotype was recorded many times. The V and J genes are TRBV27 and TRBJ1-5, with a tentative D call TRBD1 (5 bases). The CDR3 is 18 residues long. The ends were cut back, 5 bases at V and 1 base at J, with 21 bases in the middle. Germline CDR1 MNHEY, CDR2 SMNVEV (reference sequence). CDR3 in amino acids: CASSALWGAGESNQPQHF. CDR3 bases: TGTGCCAGCAGTGCCCTTTGGGGCGCGGGGGAAAGCAATCAGCCCCAGCATTTT.

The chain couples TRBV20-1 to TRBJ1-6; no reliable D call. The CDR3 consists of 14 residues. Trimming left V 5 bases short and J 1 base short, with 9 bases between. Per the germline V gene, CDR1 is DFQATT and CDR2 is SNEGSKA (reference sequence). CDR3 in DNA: TGCAGTGCTGGACCCCAGTCCTATAATTCACCCCTCCACTTT. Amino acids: CSAGPQSYNSPLHF.